Reported below is one T cell receptor beta chain. The antigen is undetermined. The data were taken from a study of cytomegalovirus exposure and HLA in healthy donors. General study points: As a later analysis showed, a missense DCLRE1C variant was linked to trimming of TCR beta V- and J-genes. Among TCR beta chains, those listed as cytomegalovirus-associated numbered 164.

The study ran its PCR with 60 Vbeta and 13 Jbeta primers. The assay was immunoSEQ multiplex PCR, and TCRdb's table has in-frame clones only and misses some. The sample has 89,000 or so clones, more than 60% seen once. This CDR3 has 14 residues. Trimming cost V 6 bases and J 4 bases, with 16 bases left between them. CDR1 MGHRA and CDR2 YSYEKL come from the germline V gene. This chain joins TRBV4-1 and TRBJ2-7; the D gene is possibly TRBD1 (6 bases). Material: PBMCs. The clonotype was recovered from a man aged 18 to 29 in good health and CMV-seropositive. For the CDR3, the DNA is TGCGCCAGCAGGCCGGCAGGGGTAAGTTACGAGCAGTACTTC. Its translation is CASRPAGVSYEQYF.